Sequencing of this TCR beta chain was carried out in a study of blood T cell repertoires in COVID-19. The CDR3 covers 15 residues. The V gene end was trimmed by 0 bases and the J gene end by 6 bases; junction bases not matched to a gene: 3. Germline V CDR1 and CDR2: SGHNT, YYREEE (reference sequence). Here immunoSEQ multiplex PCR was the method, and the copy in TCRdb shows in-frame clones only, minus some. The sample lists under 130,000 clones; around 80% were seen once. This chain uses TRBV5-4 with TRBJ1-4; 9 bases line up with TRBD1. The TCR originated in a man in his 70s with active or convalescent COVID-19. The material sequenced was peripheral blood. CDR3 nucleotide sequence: TGTGCCAGCAGCTTGGTGGGACAGGGATATGAAAAACTGTTTTTT. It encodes CASSLVGQGYEKLFF.